Below are 12 T cell receptor beta chains sequenced from a single sample in a study of T cells after yellow fever vaccination. TCRdb independently ran MiXCR on the 5' RACE reads; one entry per CDR3 protein. Among about 120,000 distinct CDR3 sequences listed, about 8.4% were seen once. The sequencing used CD8+ T cells sorted from PBMCs, collected on the day of the yellow fever booster vaccination. Receptors were obtained from a man aged 18 to 30 who received the YFV17D yellow fever vaccine.

This chain uses TRBV14 with TRBJ2-5; the D gene could be TRBD1 or TRBD2 (5 bases each). CDR3 length: 17 amino acids. Trimming stripped 4 bases from V and 2 bases from J, with 20 bases between. Germline V gene lookup returns CDR1 SGHDN and CDR2 FVKESK. CDR3 sequence reads: CASSPLTGTRGQETQYF. CDR3 nucleotides: TGTGCCAGCAGCCCCCTTACCGGGACGAGAGGGCAAGAGACCCAGTACTTC.

This clonotype was counted between two and nine times. The rearrangement joins TRBV7-9 to TRBJ1-1; D not certain. In germline, CDR1 is SEHNR, CDR2 FQNEAQ (reference sequence). The CDR3 is made up of 12 amino acids. The V gene lost 1 base and the J gene lost 6 bases, with 6 bases spanning the gap. CDR3 bases: TGTGCCAGCAGCTTAGGGGAGCCTGAAGCTTTCTTT. It translates to CASSLGEPEAFF.

This clonotype came up a few times. V gene TRBV7-9 combines with J gene TRBJ2-5, with no clear D. The CDR3 is made up of 14 amino acids. V gave up 5 bases and J gave up 1 base, with 11 bases separating them. The germline gives CDR1 SEHNR, CDR2 FQNEAQ (reference sequence). As DNA, the CDR3 is TGTGCCAGCAGCCTACCGGGCACCCAAGAGACCCAGTACTTC. It encodes CASSLPGTQETQYF.

J is TRBJ1-5 and V is TRBV6-2 or TRBV6-3; no reliable D call. Germline V gene sequence: CDR1 MNHEY, CDR2 SVGEGT. The CDR3 covers 13 residues. Trimming shortened V by 11 bases and J by 1 base, and 12 bases separated the two germline ends. Here the CDR3 DNA reads TGTGCCGTGGCGGGTCAAAGCAATCAGCCCCAGCATTTT. Amino acids: CAVAGQSNQPQHF.

This clonotype was picked up many times. V and J are TRBV27 and TRBJ1-6; no reliable D call. This CDR3 region has 15 residues. In germline, CDR1 is MNHEY, CDR2 SMNVEV (reference sequence). V lost 3 bases, J lost 3 bases, and 9 bases lay in between. The DNA for the CDR3 is TGTGCCAGCAGTTTGGCATCGCTCTATAATTCACCCCTCCACTTT. It encodes CASSLASLYNSPLHF.

This clonotype was counted between two and nine times. The chain has TRBV12-3 or TRBV12-4 and TRBJ1-1, with TRBD1 matching over 8 bases. Trimming cost V 6 bases and J 5 bases; bases outside gene matches: 11. The CDR3 consists of 15 residues. The CDR3 DNA reads TGTGCCAGCAGGCCATCGACAGGGGTCGGTACTGAAGCTTTCTTT. Residues: CASRPSTGVGTEAFF.

This clonotype was counted a few times. This chain links TRBV28 with TRBJ1-1; D not resolved. Germline V gene data show CDR1 as MDHEN and CDR2 as SYDVKM. This CDR3 is 14 amino acids long. Between the trimmed V and J ends, which lost 2 bases and 6 bases, there was a span of 13 bases. The DNA of the CDR3 is TGTGCCAGCAGTTTACGCGCCGTTTCGGCTGAAGCTTTCTTT. This gives the protein CASSLRAVSAEAFF.

V gene TRBV4-1 combines with J gene TRBJ2-7; possible D gene TRBD2, 5 bases. The germline gives CDR1 MGHRA, CDR2 YSYEKL. The CDR3 is made up of 15 amino acids. V was pared by 4 bases and J by 4 bases, with 17 bases between. The CDR3 loop is CASSPEPVRTYEQYF. The DNA for the CDR3 is TGCGCCAGCAGCCCTGAGCCCGTCAGGACTTACGAGCAGTACTTC.

This rearrangement joins TRBV6-1 to TRBJ1-1, with D unresolved. Trimming left V 8 bases short and J 8 bases short, with 15 bases between. The CDR3 contains 12 residues. CDR1 MNHNS and CDR2 SASEGT come from the germline V gene. CDR3 loop: CASSRVGREAFF. As DNA, the CDR3 is TGTGCCAGCTCGAGGGTAGGGAGAGAAGCTTTCTTT.

This clonotype came up a few times. V gene TRBV4-1 combines with J gene TRBJ1-4; D perhaps matches TRBD1 (5 bases). The germline gives CDR1 MGHRA, CDR2 YSYEKL. Trimming removed 4 bases at V and 3 bases at J, with 6 bases between. This CDR3 comprises 13 residues. The CDR3 spells CASSRGANEKLFF. Written as DNA, the CDR3 is TGCGCCAGCAGCCGGGGGGCTAATGAAAAACTGTTTTTT.

The genes are TRBV4-3 and TRBJ2-5; TRBD2 aligns across 11 bases. J lost 5 bases, V lost 5 bases, and 13 bases had no gene match. This CDR3 is built from 17 residues. The germline V gene has CDR1 LGHNA and CDR2 YSLEER. CDR3 DNA sequence: TGCGCCAGCAGCTCTAGCGGGGGGCCTCTCTCCCGCGAGACCCAGTACTTC. Amino acids: CASSSSGGPLSRETQYF.

This clonotype was seen a few times. V usage is TRBV7-9 and J usage is TRBJ2-5; D assignment may be TRBD1 or TRBD2 (5 bases each). The CDR3 is 16 residues long. CDR1 and CDR2 from the germline V gene are SEHNR and FQNEAQ (reference sequence). Trimming shortened V by 5 bases and J by 4 bases, and 20 bases separated the two germline ends. The CDR3 protein is CASSITRDLRLETQYF. The CDR3 DNA reads as TGTGCCAGCAGCATAACAAGGGACCTAAGATTAGAGACCCAGTACTTC.